Sequencing of this T cell receptor (beta chain) was carried out in a study of T cell repertoires in cytomegalovirus infection. Trimming removed 0 bases from V and 3 bases from J, with 23 bases in between. This CDR3 comprises 20 residues. CDR1 is LGHNA, CDR2 YNFKEQ, per germline. TCRdb analysed the reads with MiXCR anew, one entry per CDR3 protein. Counted here are approximately 990,000 distinct CDR3 sequences, around a third occurring once; the ten biggest clones make up over 11%. This clonotype was seen a handful of times. The antigen is not known. The specimen was cultured CD8+ T cells from PBMCs, collected from culture after CMV antigen stimulation. This sequence was found in a human donor in good health (CMV status not recorded). Some clones in this sample may be carry-over from other donors' samples. This chain uses TRBV4-2 with TRBJ2-2; D is tentatively TRBD1 or TRBD2 (6 bases each). The CDR3 DNA is TGTGCCAGCAGCCAAGAGGGGAGGACGGGGACACATGGGGACACCGGGGAGCTGTTTTTT. It translates to CASSQEGRTGTHGDTGELFF.